This T cell receptor (beta chain) was identified during a study of OX40 agonist ivuxolimab in advanced cancers. Turning to the study itself: Dosing consisted of intravenous ivuxolimab at 0.01 to 10 mg/kg every 2 weeks. Partial responses were recorded for three patients, including one with hepatocellular carcinoma and two with cutaneous melanoma. General observations from the study: In a subset of nonresponders, normalized T-cell clonal expansion was also low.

This CDR3 spans 13 amino acids. Germline CDR1 and CDR2: SGHNT and YENEEA. The V gene lost 3 bases and the J gene lost 7 bases, with 9 bases spanning the gap. The repertoire was sequenced with immunoSEQ multiplex PCR; TCRdb's copy has only in-frame clones and lacks some. Among about 68,000 clones listed, roughly 84% were seen once. In regard to this clone: The antigen is undetermined.

This sequence was found in an adult with an advanced solid tumor such as melanoma, head and neck, liver or kidney cancer. The material was CD4+ or CD8+ T cells sorted from blood, obtained in a trial of the OX40 agonist ivuxolimab. The chain links TRBV11-3 to TRBJ2-2; D is possibly TRBD1 or TRBD2 (5 bases each). The CDR3 DNA reads TGTGCCAGCAGCTTGAGGGGCGACGGGGAGCTGTTTTTT. Translation: CASSLRGDGELFF.